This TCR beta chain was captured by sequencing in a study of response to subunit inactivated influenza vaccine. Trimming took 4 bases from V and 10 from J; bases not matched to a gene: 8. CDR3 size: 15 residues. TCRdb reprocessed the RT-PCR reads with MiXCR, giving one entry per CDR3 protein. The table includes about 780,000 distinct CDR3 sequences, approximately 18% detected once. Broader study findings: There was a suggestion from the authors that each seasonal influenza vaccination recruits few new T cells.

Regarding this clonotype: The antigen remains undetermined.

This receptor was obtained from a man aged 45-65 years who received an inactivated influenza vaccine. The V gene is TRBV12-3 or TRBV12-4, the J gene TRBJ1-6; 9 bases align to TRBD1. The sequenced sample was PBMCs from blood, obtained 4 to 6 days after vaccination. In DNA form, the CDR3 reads TGTGCCAGCAGTTCGACGGGACAGGGAGGCTCACCCCTCCACTTT. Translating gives CASSSTGQGGSPLHF.